The TCR beta chain described here comes from a study of blood T cells in healthy people across ages (dated by TCRdb to the mid-2010s). Notes on the research overall: In model experiments, template switching captured about one uniquely barcoded TCR beta cDNA molecule for every two T cells. The donors were divided into four age groups: young (average around 16 years), middle-aged (about 39), aged (around 67) and long-lived (nearly 85). The study measured age-related changes in TCR beta repertoire diversity using deep sequencing normalized with unique cDNA molecular identifiers. To avoid experimental bias, donors of different ages were distributed randomly across sequencing lanes. The study analyzed two additional independent replicas of 1 million unique cDNA reads from the same blood draw for two donors, one aged 18 to 30 and one aged 80 or older. General conclusions and limits of the study: Since profiling was done on bulk unsorted PBMCs, naive and antigen-experienced compartments could not be conclusively compared. Donor CMV infection status was unknown, potentially confounding age-related changes in expanded clonotypes. There was a strong correlation between observed TCR beta diversity and the percentage of naive T cells measured by flow cytometry. The long-lived group showed more naive CD4+ T cells, fewer expanded clones and increased TCR diversity than the aged group, suggesting age selection. Observed TCR beta diversity per million T cells fell roughly linearly with age, and a significant reduction was already apparent by age approximately 41. Estimates of total diversity based on one million sequenced T cells were regarded as lower bounds and as underestimates.

This clonotype was detected a few times. Its antigen is still unknown. It has no much larger one-base neighbor in the sample; base qualities were not kept. From the cysteine up to the phenylalanine, the CDR3 has a length of 16 residues. The only DNA kept is the CDR3, 48 bases in frame from the first base. V gives up 4 bases and J gives up 8 bases, and the segment between their germline ends measures 18 bases. The donors were roughly 39 Caucasian individuals from Russia, aged roughly 6 to 100 years, who were systemically healthy. Around 10 milliliters of peripheral blood were collected from each donor into EDTA-treated Vacutainer tubes. PBMCs were isolated by Ficoll-Paque density-gradient centrifugation, with at least 7 million obtained per sample. Trizol reagent was used to extract total RNA from the PBMCs, yielding at least 5.5 micrograms per sample. For every donor, flow cytometry on a PBMC aliquot measured the percentage of naive CD45RAhigh/CD27high T cells.

The protocol used for the library was 5' RACE. Sequencing was performed on an Illumina HiSeq 2500. A second PCR of about 6 to 11 cycles was run with a J-beta primer mix and a sample-barcoded 5' primer. A unique molecular identifier was introduced onto each TCR beta cDNA molecule by a template-switch 5' adaptor carrying 12 random nucleotides. Each sample yielded at least 2.5 million CDR3-containing paired-end reads. First-strand cDNA was synthesized from all RNA with the Mint cDNA synthesis kit, primed by a TRBC-specific oligonucleotide. All cDNA was treated with uracil-DNA glycosylase and then went through a first 18-cycle PCR with the universal primers M1SS and BC2_uni_R. Concerning the study's data processing: For normalization, 1 million high-quality reads were randomly selected from each sample, with every read carrying a distinct molecular identifier. Instead of being binned into consensus sequences, reads with shared molecular identifiers were discarded. MiTCR, run with a Q25 quality threshold and the strictest error-elimination algorithm, handled CDR3 identification, clonotype clustering and error correction. Lower-bound total TCR beta diversity was estimated with a nonparametric unseen species model using Euler transformation. TCRdb passed the public sequencing reads through fastp at Q25 and MiXCR, retaining productive beta sequences. Every CDR3 protein is listed once, alongside the most common genes and DNA of its rows. These V and J calls are TCRdb output, not the study's own analysis. The sample table lists over a million distinct CDR3 sequences, more than 35% of them with a count of one. The top ten clones comprise approximately 17% of the sample.

Sequencing used blood. The V and J segments used are TRBV12-3 or TRBV12-4 and TRBJ1-6; too little of a D gene remains to name it. The source of this sequence is a woman between 55 and 75 years old in good health. The DNA sequence is TGTGCCAGCAGTTCCCCTCGACGTAAGGGTGATTCACCCCTCCACTTT. This translates into CASSSPRRKGDSPLHF.